This T cell receptor beta chain derives from a study of T cell repertoires in cytomegalovirus infection (dated by TCRdb to about 2019). Notes on the research overall: Alongside well-studied HLA-B-restricted epitopes, the peptide stimulations were aimed at recently identified HLA-C-restricted CMV epitopes, whose presentation resists viral immunomodulation. Donor HLA type was relevant to the analysis, because carriage of CMV infection together with the matching HLA type was indicated by public TCR beta signatures.

Looking up the germline V gene (reference sequence) yields CDR1 MNHNY and CDR2 SVGAGI. V lost 2 bases and J lost 3 bases, and the count of bases not matched to a germline gene is 4. There are 15 amino acids in the CDR3, from cysteine to phenylalanine inclusive. Only CDR3 DNA is held: 45 bases, read in frame from base 1. The sequencer listed for this sample is Illumina HiSeq 1500. TCRdb itself trimmed the public reads at Q25 with fastp, ran MiXCR and retained productive beta chains. CDR3 protein duplicates are merged, each entry listing the most common genes and DNA. Across this sample there are roughly 860,000 distinct CDR3 sequences, with approximately 32% seen only once. The top ten hold 12% of the sample. Explained via the paper, the treatment or condition label denotes: in vitro stimulation with specific CMV peptide epitopes to enrich CMV-specific T cells. As for this clonotype: Its antigen remains unidentified. Within one base of it there is no much larger clone, and no base qualities were kept.

General conclusions and limits of the study: Carriers of CMV infection plus the relevant HLA type were discriminated by the cumulative frequency of public TCR beta family members in the study cohort and in an independent roughly 370-donor cohort. The ex vivo response was dominated by HLA-C-restricted CMV-specific TCR beta clonotypes, which also provided the single most frequent clonotype in two of eight donors.

The chain is assembled from TRBV6-6 and TRBJ2-5, with 9 junctional bases fitting TRBD2. The receptor was isolated from a human donor in good health (CMV status not recorded). Some clones in this sample may be carry-over from other donors' samples. The source material was cultured CD8+ T cells from PBMCs, sampled from culture after CMV antigen stimulation. Read as DNA, the sequence is TGTGCCAGCAGTTACCTCAGCGGGGGGAAAGAGACCCAGTACTTC. Its translation is CASSYLSGGKETQYF.